This T cell receptor beta chain was found in a study of glioma-infiltrating T cells listed by TCRdb under 2016. The study in broad terms: Sequencing of TCR alpha- and beta-chain repertoires was performed on glioma tissue, on non-neoplastic brain tissue, and on matched peripheral blood mononuclear cells. To gauge divergence between tissue and blood T-cell populations, every tissue-infiltrating repertoire was compared against the peripheral blood repertoire from the same patient. Three low-grade glioma patients, about 8 primary glioblastoma patients, and three non-glioma patients who contributed non-neoplastic brain tissue made up the paired cohort. What the research found in general, with its limitations: Group comparisons rested on small numbers: three non-neoplastic, three low-grade glioma and fewer than 10 glioblastoma patients. VJ-independent divergence between tissue and blood was below expectation in non-neoplastic patients but above expectation in all gliomas, especially low-grade gliomas. Tissue and blood shared very few CDR3 sequences, a result attributed to high CDR3 diversity and limited sampling.

The iRepertoire nested amplicon-rescue multiplex PCR (arm-PCR) platform was used to amplify TCR alpha and beta CDR3 regions from RNA. One-step reverse transcription and amplification used about 95-450 ng of tissue mRNA or PBMC total RNA as input. Following bead purification, Illumina adapters were added by a secondary multiplex PCR, and libraries between 200 and 400 bp were gel-purified. Demultiplexing relied on internal 6-nucleotide barcodes carried by the libraries. Libraries were sequenced on an Illumina MiSeq with 2x220 or 2x250 nucleotide paired-end reads. Processing in the source paper ran as follows. Paired reads were merged using FLASH 1.2.11 and were aligned to the GRCh37 human genome using BWA-MEM, after which TRA and TRB reads were extracted. An IMGT-derived reference of cassette sequences and CDR3 motifs, with pseudogenes included, was used for V and J assignment. Reads were translated in three frames, and productive CDR3s were defined as those with a C...FGXG motif and no stop codons. A clonotype was defined as a unique combination of a V-J cassette pair and a CDR3 amino acid sequence. Hamming distance filtering was applied to reads, with thresholds set by the sequence error rate of each sample in mapped regions. Using fastp trimming at Q25 and MiXCR clonotype assembly, TCRdb reanalyzed the public sequencing data and kept in-frame beta chains. Under each unique CDR3 protein, matching rows form one entry showing the most common genes and DNA. TCRdb's processing, not the authors', yielded these V and J calls. In this sample the table shows over 80,000 distinct CDR3 sequences, approximately 39% of which occur a single time. Jointly, the top ten make up 35% to 40% of the sample.

According to the germline V gene, CDR1 reads LGHNA and CDR2 reads YNFKEQ. The junction shows trimming of 4 bases on V and 9 bases on J, and the gene matches do not reach 2 bases of it. The CDR3 contains 13 residues, cysteine and phenylalanine counted. The CDR3 DNA has 39 bases and is translated from base 1. As regards this clonotype: Its cognate antigen has yet to be identified. Base qualities are not provided; no much larger clone lies one nucleotide away.

The sequencing sample was made of glioma tissue, nonneoplastic brain tissue, or PBMCs (not recorded which). This clonotype was obtained from a human donor with low-grade glioma or glioblastoma, undergoing nonglioma brain surgery, or in good health (not recorded which). The rearrangement combines TRBV4-2 with TRBJ2-1, with 11 central nucleotides matching TRBD2. DNA sequence: TGTGCCAGCAGCCCACTAGCGGGAGCTGAGCAGTTCTTC. Translated, this gives CASSPLAGAEQFF.